Described below is a single T cell receptor (beta chain) sequence and its context. This clonotype was observed a few times. Its antigen has not been determined. There are no base qualities to consult, and no much larger clone falls within one base. To demonstrate the VDJtools post-analysis software, the study profiled TCR beta repertoires from the peripheral blood of about 13 young patients with multiple sclerosis. Multiple sclerosis patients were children and adolescents aged about 6 to 16 years. Library construction relied on PCR. Sequencing was performed on an Illumina HiSeq 2500. To reduce PCR and sequencing biases, unique molecular identifiers were incorporated into the TCR beta cDNA libraries. Per 1 to 10 million input T cells, approximately 500,000 cDNA molecules were obtained, such that each molecule approximated one T cell. The patient libraries were prepared and sequenced using the same protocol as the earlier healthy control dataset. Samples belonging to the same batch were prepared together, multiplexed and sequenced on a shared HiSeq lane. The original pipeline was this. MIGEC handled the raw barcoded reads, throwing out single-read molecular identifier groups before consensus assembly and CDR3 extraction. VDJtools was used for post-analysis of the clonotype tables, with diversity normalized by down-sampling every dataset to the smallest sample size. To correct batch-related cross-sample contamination, repertoire overlap clustering matched CDR3 amino acid sequences but not nucleotide sequences. Clones were called with MiXCR by TCRdb after fastp trimmed the public reads at Q25, and only in-frame beta chains were retained. Entries that share a CDR3 protein sequence are merged under the most common genes and DNA. What appears here as the V and J calls and clone size reflects TCRdb's work, not the paper's. This sample holds under 900,000 distinct CDR3 sequences; roughly 58% were observed only once. The ten most abundant clones make up 4.6% of the sample.

This record comes from a study of post-analysis software for immune sequencing data (dated by TCRdb to the mid-2010s). For context, the study as a whole: Recorded disease courses included relapsing-remitting, secondary progressive and progressive-relapsing multiple sclerosis, with some patients lacking subtype annotation. A subset of samples was prepared in parallel using single-end sample barcoding, then pooled and co-amplified after Illumina adapter ligation. The patient repertoires were compared against approximately ten previously published healthy control repertoires obtained from donors aged roughly 6 to 28 years.

The paper's findings and limits, for the study overall: Direct clustering with F measure revealed strong co-clustering of samples prepared in the same batch, which led to a batch-effect correction. Patients showed significantly higher frequencies than controls for a handful of TRBV segments, among them TRBV5-6, TRBV5-1 and TRBV20-1. Multiple sclerosis patients had significantly lower normalized Chao1 diversity than controls, a result that suggests substantial peripheral T-cell clonal expansion. The multiple sclerosis patient group was slightly younger than the control group.

V is pruned by 6 bases and J by 1 base, leaving 15 bases of the junction without a gene match. From its cysteine to its phenylalanine, the CDR3 spans 17 amino acids. Only the CDR3 portion is preserved as DNA: 51 bases, with reading frame beginning at the first base. This TCR derives from a girl between 5 and 17 years old with multiple sclerosis. The chain is assembled from TRBV12-3 or TRBV12-4 and TRBJ2-7; the central 7 bases match TRBD1. Sequenced: blood. This receptor has the CDR3 CASSVRGQFIQSYEQYF. The sequenced DNA is TGTGCCAGCAGCGTTAGGGGACAGTTTATACAATCCTACGAGCAGTACTTC.